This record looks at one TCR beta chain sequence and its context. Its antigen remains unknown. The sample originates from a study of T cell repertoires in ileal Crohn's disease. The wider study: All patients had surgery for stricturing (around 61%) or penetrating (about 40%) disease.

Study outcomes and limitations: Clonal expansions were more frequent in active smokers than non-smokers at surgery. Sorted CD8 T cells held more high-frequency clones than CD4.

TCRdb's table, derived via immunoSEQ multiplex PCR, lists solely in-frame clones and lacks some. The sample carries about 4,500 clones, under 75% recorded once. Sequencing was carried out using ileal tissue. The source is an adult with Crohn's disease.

The CDR3, as DNA: TGTGCCAGCAGTTACTCCCACAGGGATGGCTACACCTTC. Amino acids: CASSYSHRDGYTF. The rearrangement joins TRBV6-6 to TRBJ1-2; a weak D match, TRBD1 (6 bases). CDR3 length: 13 amino acids. Trimming stripped 0 bases from V and 6 bases from J, with 8 bases between. CDR1 and CDR2 from the germline V gene are MNHNY and SVGAGI (reference sequence).